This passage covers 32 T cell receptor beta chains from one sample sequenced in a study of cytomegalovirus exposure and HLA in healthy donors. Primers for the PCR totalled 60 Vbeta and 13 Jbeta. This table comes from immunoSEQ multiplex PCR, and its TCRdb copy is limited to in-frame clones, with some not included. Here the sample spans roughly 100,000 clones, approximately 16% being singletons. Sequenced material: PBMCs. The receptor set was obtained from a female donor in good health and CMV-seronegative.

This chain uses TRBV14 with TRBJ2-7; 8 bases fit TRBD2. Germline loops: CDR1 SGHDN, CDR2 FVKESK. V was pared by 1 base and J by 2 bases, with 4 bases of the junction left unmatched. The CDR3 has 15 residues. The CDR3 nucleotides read TGTGCCAGCAGCCAAGGGCCAGCGGGGGCCTACGAGCAGTACTTC. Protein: CASSQGPAGAYEQYF.

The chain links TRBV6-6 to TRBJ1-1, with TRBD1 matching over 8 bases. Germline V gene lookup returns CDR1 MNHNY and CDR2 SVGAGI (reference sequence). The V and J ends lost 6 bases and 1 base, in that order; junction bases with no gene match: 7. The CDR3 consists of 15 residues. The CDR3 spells CASRVGQGGNTEAFF. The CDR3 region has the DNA TGTGCCAGCAGGGTCGGACAGGGAGGGAACACTGAAGCTTTCTTT.

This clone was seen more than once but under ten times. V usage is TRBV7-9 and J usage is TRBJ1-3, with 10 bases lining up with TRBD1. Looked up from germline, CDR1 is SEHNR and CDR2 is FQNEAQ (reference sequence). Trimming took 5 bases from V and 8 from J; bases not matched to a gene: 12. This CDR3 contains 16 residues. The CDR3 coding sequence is TGTGCCAGCAGCAAGATACCGACAGGGGGCGAGGACACCATATATTTT. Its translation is CASSKIPTGGEDTIYF.

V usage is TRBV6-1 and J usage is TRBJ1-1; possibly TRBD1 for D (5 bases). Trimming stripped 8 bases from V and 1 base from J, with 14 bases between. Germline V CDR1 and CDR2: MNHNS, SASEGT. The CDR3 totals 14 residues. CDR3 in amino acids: CASRLGGENTEAFF. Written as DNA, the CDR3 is TGTGCCAGCCGACTGGGGGGGGAGAACACTGAAGCTTTCTTT.

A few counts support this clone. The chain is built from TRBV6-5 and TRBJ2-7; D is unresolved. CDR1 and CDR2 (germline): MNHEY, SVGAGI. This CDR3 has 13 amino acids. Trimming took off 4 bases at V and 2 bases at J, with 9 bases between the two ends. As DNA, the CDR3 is TGTGCCAGCAGTTTCCCAGGCACCTACGAGCAGTACTTC. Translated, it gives CASSFPGTYEQYF.

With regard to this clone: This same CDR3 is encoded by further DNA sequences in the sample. CDR3 sequence (DNA): TGTGCCAGCAGCTTAGGTGACAGACGCACTGAAGCTTTCTTT. It specifies CASSLGDRRTEAFF. The chain recombines TRBV7-9 with TRBJ1-1; D may be TRBD1 (5 bases). Per the germline V gene, CDR1 is SEHNR and CDR2 is FQNEAQ (reference sequence). This CDR3 has 14 residues. Trimming pared 1 base from V and 4 bases from J, leaving 10 bases between.

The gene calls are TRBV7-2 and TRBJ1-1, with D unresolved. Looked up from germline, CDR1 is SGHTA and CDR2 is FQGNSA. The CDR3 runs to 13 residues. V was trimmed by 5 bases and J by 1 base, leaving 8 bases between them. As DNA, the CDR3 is TGTGCCAGCAGCCGGGAATGGAACACTGAAGCTTTCTTT. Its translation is CASSREWNTEAFF.

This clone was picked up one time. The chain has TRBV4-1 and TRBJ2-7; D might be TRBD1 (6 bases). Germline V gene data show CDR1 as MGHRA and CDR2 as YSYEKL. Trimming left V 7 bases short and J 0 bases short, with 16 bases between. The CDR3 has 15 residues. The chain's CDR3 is CASTHRAGASYEQYF. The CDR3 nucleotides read TGCGCCAGCACGCACCGGGCAGGGGCCTCCTACGAGCAGTACTTC.

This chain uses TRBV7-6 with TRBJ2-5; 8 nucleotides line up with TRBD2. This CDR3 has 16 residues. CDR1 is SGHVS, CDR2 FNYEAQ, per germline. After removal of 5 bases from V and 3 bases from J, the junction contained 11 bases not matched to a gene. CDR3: CASSISGVAREETQYF. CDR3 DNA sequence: TGTGCCAGCAGCATTAGCGGGGTAGCGAGGGAAGAGACCCAGTACTTC. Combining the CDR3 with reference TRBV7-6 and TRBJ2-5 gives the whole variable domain GAGVSQSPRYKVTKRGQDVALRCDPISGHVSLYWYRQALGQGPEFLTYFNYEAQQDKSGLPNDRFSAERPEGSISTLTIQRTEQRDSAMYRCASSISGVAREETQYFGPGTRLLVL.

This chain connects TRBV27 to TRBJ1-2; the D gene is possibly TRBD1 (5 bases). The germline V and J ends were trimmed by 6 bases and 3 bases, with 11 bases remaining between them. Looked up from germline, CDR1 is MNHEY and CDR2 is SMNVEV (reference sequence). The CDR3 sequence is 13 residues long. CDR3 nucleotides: TGTGCCAGCAGCGACCAGGGTTACTATGGCTACACCTTC. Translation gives CASSDQGYYGYTF.

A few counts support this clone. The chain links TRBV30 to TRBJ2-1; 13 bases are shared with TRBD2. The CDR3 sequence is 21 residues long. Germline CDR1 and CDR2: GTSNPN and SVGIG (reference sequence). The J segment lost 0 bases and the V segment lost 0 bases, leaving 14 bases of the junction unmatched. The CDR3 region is CAWSVTHTSGRASSSYNEQFF. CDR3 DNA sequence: TGTGCCTGGAGTGTAACCCATACTAGCGGGAGGGCTTCGAGCTCCTACAATGAGCAGTTCTTC.

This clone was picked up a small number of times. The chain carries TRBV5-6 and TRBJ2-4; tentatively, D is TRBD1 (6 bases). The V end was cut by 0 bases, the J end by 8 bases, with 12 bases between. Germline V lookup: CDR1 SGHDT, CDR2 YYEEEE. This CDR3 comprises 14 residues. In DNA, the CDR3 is TGTGCCAGCAGCTTGGCGCAGGGGTTCGACATTCAGTACTTC. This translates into CASSLAQGFDIQYF.

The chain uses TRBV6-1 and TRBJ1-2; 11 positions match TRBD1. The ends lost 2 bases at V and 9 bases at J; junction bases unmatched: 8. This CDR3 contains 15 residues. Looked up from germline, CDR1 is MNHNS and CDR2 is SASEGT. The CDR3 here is CASSETGQGAVSYTF. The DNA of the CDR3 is TGTGCCAGCAGTGAAACTGGACAGGGGGCAGTTAGCTACACCTTC.

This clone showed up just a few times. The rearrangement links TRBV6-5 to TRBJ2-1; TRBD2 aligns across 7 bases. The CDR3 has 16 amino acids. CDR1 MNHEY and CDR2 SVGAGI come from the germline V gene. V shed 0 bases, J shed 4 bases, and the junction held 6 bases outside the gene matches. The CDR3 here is CASSYSSSGLYNEQFF. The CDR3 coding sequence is TGTGCCAGCAGTTACTCCTCTAGCGGATTATACAATGAGCAGTTCTTC.

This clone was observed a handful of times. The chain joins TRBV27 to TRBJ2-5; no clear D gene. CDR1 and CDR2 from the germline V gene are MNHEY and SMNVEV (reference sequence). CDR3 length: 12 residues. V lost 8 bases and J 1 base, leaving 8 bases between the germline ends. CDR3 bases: TGTGCCAGCTCCCACAGCCAAGAGACCCAGTACTTC. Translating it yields CASSHSQETQYF.

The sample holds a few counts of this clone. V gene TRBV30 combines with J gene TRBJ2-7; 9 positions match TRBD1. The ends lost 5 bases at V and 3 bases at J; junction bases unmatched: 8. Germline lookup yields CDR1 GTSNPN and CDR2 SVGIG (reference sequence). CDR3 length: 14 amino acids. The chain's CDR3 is CAWGRWGQGYEQYF. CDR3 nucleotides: TGTGCCTGGGGACGGTGGGGACAGGGCTACGAGCAGTACTTC.

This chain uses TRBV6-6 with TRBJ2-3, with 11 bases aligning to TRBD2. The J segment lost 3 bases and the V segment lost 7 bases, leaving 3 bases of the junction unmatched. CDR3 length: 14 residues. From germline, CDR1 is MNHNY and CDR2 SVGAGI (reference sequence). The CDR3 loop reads CASTSGGNTDTQYF. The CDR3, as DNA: TGTGCCAGCACTAGCGGGGGGAATACAGATACGCAGTATTTT.

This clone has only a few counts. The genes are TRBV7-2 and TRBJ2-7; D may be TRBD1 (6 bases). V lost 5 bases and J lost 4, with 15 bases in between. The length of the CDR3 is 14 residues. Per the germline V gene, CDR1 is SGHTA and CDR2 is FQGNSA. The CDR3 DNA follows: TGTGCCAGCAGCCCCTTACAGGGCCCTTACGAGCAGTACTTC. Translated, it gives CASSPLQGPYEQYF.

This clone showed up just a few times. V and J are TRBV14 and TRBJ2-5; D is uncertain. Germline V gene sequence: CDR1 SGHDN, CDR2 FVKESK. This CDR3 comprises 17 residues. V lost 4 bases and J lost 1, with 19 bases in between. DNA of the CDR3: TGTGCCAGCAGCCTATATACACAGACCCGTCTCCAAGAGACCCAGTACTTC. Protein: CASSLYTQTRLQETQYF.

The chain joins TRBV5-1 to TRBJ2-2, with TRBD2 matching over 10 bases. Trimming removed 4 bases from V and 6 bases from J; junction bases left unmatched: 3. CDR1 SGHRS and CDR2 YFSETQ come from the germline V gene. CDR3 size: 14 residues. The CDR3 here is CASSPTSGSGELFF. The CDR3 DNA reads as TGCGCCAGCAGCCCGACTAGCGGGTCCGGGGAGCTGTTTTTT. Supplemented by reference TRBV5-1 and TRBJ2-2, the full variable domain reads KAGVTQTPRYLIKTRGQQVTLSCSPISGHRSVSWYQQTPGQGLQFLFEYFSETQRNKGNFPGRFSGRQFSNSRSEMNVSTLELGDSALYLCASSPTSGSGELFFGEGSRLTVL.

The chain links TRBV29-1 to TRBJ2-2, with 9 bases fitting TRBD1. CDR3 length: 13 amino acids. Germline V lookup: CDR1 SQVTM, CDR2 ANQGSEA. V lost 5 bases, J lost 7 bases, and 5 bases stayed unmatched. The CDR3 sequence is CSVPQGASGELFF. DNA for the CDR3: TGCAGCGTTCCACAGGGGGCAAGCGGGGAGCTGTTTTTT.

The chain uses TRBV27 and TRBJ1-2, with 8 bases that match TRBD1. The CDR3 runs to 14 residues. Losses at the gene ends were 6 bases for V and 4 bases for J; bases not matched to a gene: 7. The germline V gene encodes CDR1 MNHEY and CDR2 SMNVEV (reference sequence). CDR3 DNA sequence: TGTGCCAGCAGCGGACAGGGAATAGGCTATGGCTACACCTTC. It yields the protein CASSGQGIGYGYTF.

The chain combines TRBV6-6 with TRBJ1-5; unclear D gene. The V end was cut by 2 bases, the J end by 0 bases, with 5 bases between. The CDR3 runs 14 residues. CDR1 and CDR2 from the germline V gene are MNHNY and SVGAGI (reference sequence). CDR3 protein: CASSYGPSNQPQHF. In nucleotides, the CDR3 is TGTGCCAGCAGTTACGGCCCTAGCAATCAGCCCCAGCATTTT.

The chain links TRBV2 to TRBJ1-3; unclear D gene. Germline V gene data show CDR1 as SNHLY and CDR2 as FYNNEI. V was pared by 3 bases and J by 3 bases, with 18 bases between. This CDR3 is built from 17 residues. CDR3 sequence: CASSDYPRAMGGNTIYF. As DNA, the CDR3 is TGTGCCAGCAGTGACTATCCACGAGCGATGGGTGGAAACACCATATATTTT.

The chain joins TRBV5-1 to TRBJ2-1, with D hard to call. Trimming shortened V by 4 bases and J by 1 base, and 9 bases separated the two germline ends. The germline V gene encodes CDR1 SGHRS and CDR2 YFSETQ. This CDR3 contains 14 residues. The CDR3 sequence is CASSRSRSYNEQFF. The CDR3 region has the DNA TGCGCCAGCAGCCGGAGTAGATCCTACAATGAGCAGTTCTTC. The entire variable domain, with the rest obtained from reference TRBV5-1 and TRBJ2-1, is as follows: KAGVTQTPRYLIKTRGQQVTLSCSPISGHRSVSWYQQTPGQGLQFLFEYFSETQRNKGNFPGRFSGRQFSNSRSEMNVSTLELGDSALYLCASSRSRSYNEQFFGPGTRLTVL.

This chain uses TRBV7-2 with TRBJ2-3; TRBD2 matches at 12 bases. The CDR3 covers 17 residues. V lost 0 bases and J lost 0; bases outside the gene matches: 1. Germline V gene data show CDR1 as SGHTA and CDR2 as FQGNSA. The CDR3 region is CASSLAGTSGSTDTQYF. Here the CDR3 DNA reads TGTGCCAGCAGCTTAGCGGGGACTAGCGGGAGCACAGATACGCAGTATTTT. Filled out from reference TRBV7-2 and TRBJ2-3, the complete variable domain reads GAGVSQSPSNKVTEKGKDVELRCDPISGHTALYWYRQSLGQGLEFLIYFQGNSAPDKSGLPSDRFSAERTGGSVSTLTIQRTQQEDSAVYLCASSLAGTSGSTDTQYFGPGTRLTVL.

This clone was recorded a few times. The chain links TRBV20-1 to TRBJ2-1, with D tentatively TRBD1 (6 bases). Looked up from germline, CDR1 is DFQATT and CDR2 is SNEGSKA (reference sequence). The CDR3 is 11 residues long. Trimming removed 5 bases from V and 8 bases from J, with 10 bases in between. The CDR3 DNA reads TGCAGTGCTTCAGGGGTCGATGAGCAGTTCTTC. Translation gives CSASGVDEQFF.

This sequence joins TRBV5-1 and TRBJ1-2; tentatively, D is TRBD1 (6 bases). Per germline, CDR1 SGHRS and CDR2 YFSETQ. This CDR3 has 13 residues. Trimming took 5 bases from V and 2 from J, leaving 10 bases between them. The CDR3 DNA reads TGCGCCAGCAGGTCGGACAGAAACTATGGCTACACCTTC. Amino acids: CASRSDRNYGYTF.

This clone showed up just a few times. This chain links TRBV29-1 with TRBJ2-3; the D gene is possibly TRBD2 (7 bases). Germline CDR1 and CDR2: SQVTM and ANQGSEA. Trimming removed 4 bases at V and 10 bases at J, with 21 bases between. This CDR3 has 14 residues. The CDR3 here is CSVVGGGEIGPQYF. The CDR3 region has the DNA TGCAGCGTTGTTGGAGGGGGGGAAATAGGTCCGCAGTATTTT.

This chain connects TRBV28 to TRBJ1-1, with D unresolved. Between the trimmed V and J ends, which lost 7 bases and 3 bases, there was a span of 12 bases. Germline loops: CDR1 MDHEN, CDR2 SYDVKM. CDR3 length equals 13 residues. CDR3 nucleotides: TGTGCCAGCAACTTGCCCCGGGACACTGAAGCTTTCTTT. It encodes CASNLPRDTEAFF.

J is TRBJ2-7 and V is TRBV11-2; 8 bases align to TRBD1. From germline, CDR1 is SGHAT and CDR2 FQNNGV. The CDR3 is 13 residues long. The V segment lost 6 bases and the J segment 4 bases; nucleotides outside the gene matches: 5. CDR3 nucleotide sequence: TGTGCCAGCAGTGGGGACAGGACGTACGAGCAGTACTTC. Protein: CASSGDRTYEQYF.

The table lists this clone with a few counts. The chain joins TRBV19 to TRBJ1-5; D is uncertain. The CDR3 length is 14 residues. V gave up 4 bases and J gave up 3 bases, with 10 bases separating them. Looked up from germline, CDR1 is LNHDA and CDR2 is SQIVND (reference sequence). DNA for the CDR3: TGTGCCAGTAGTAGGTCAGGCTTCAATCAGCCCCAGCATTTT. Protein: CASSRSGFNQPQHF.